These 25 T cell receptor beta chains came from one sample sequenced in a study of PD-L1 blockade in urothelial cancer. This table comes from immunoSEQ multiplex PCR, and its TCRdb copy is limited to in-frame clones, with some not included. The sample records 70,000 or so clones, 85% to 90% being singletons. Time point reported: pretreatment peripheral blood. The sample in question was PBMCs, obtained around atezolizumab (anti-PD-L1) treatment. The receptors here all came from a man in his 70s with urothelial cancer.

This chain connects TRBV11-2 to TRBJ2-2, with D uncertain. Trimming removed 6 bases from V and 5 bases from J, with 4 bases in between. CDR1 is SGHAT and CDR2 is FQNNGV in the germline V gene. The CDR3 is made up of 11 amino acids. CDR3: CASSLTGELFF. DNA of the CDR3: TGTGCCAGCAGTCTTACCGGGGAGCTGTTTTTT.

Only one count was recorded for this clone. The V and J genes are TRBV7-2 and TRBJ2-5; 8 bases map to TRBD2. Trimming at V came to 4 bases and at J to 5 bases, leaving 18 bases not matched to a gene. In germline, CDR1 is SGHTA, CDR2 FQGNSA. There are 18 residues in the CDR3. The CDR3 sequence: CASSSRLGAGARGETQYF. The CDR3 coding sequence is TGTGCCAGCAGCTCCCGCTTGGGAGCGGGGGCCCGTGGGGAGACCCAGTACTTC.

The DNA for the CDR3 is TGTGCCAGCACCATCCGGACTAGCGGGAGAATGGTACAAGAGACCCAGTACTTC. It yields the protein CASTIRTSGRMVQETQYF. The V call is TRBV6-9, the J call TRBJ2-5, with 13 bases matching TRBD2. Looked up from germline, CDR1 is MNHGY and CDR2 is SVAAGI. This CDR3 has 18 amino acids. V was clipped by 7 bases and J by 2 bases; unmatched bases: 13.

V is TRBV6-6 and J is TRBJ2-5; 15 bases match TRBD2. From germline, CDR1 is MNHNY and CDR2 SVGAGI (reference sequence). The CDR3 is 15 residues long. V dropped 5 bases and J dropped 4; count of bases not matched to a gene: 2. Here the CDR3 reads CASSGLAGGPETQYF. DNA for the CDR3: TGTGCCAGCAGTGGACTAGCGGGAGGGCCAGAGACCCAGTACTTC.

The rearrangement uses TRBV19 and TRBJ2-6; 9 bases match TRBD1. Looked up from germline, CDR1 is LNHDA and CDR2 is SQIVND (reference sequence). Trimming took 4 bases from V and 0 from J; bases not matched to a gene: 7. The CDR3 covers 18 residues. CDR3 sequence (DNA): TGTGCCAGTAGTAGTGGGACAGGGCTACTCTCTGGGGCCAACGTCCTGACTTTC. Encoded protein: CASSSGTGLLSGANVLTF.

The chain is built from TRBV30 and TRBJ1-2; 7 bases are a match to TRBD1. The CDR3 extends over 12 amino acids. Germline trimming cut 3 bases from V and 2 bases from J; bases unmatched to any gene: 0. Germline-derived CDR1 and CDR2 are GTSNPN and SVGIG (reference sequence). The chain's CDR3 is CAWRTGNYGYTF. The CDR3 DNA reads TGTGCCTGGAGGACAGGGAACTATGGCTACACCTTC.

This CDR3 is CSVEDSPYEQYF. CDR3 sequence (DNA): TGCAGCGTTGAAGACTCCCCCTACGAGCAGTACTTC. The chain employs TRBV29-1 and TRBJ2-7; D remains ambiguous. From germline, CDR1 is SQVTM and CDR2 ANQGSEA. CDR3 length: 12 residues. Trimming shortened V by 0 bases and J by 2 bases, and 5 bases separated the two germline ends.

The DNA of the CDR3 is TGTGCCAGCAGCGAGGGGGGAGGGCGGAGGACTGGAAACACCATATATTTT. As protein: CASSEGGGRRTGNTIYF. V gene TRBV9 combines with J gene TRBJ1-3, with a possible D match to TRBD1 (6 bases). Trimming removed 3 bases at V and 2 bases at J, with 18 bases between. The CDR3 length is 17 residues. Germline assignment: CDR1 SGDLS and CDR2 YYNGEE.

The V and J genes are TRBV27 and TRBJ2-7, with a tentative D call TRBD1 (7 bases). This CDR3 is built from 15 residues. Germline CDR1 is MNHEY and CDR2 is SMNVEV (reference sequence). Trimming left V 5 bases short and J 3 bases short, with 17 bases between. CDR3 sequence reads: CASSPLEGAYYEQYF. CDR3 DNA sequence: TGTGCCAGCAGTCCCTTGGAGGGGGCCTACTACGAGCAGTACTTC.

This chain links TRBV9 with TRBJ2-2, with TRBD2 as a possible D gene (6 bases). CDR1 SGDLS and CDR2 YYNGEE come from the germline V gene. V was pared by 2 bases and J by 1 base, with 12 bases between. The CDR3 is 16 residues long. The CDR3 DNA reads as TGTGCCAGCAGCGTGACCGGGACTCGGAACACCGGGGAGCTGTTTTTT. It specifies CASSVTGTRNTGELFF. The variable domain in full, with the rest retrieved from reference TRBV9 and TRBJ2-2, is DSGVTQTPKHLITATGQRVTLRCSPRSGDLSVYWYQQSLDQGLQFLIQYYNGEERAKGNILERFSAQQFPDLHSELNLSSLELGDSALYFCASSVTGTRNTGELFFGEGSRLTVL.

This clone was seen once. The rearrangement links TRBV25-1 to TRBJ2-5; 7 positions agree with TRBD2. Unmatched junction bases numbered 10, after V lost 8 bases and J lost 4 bases. From germline, CDR1 is MGHDK and CDR2 SYGVNS. The CDR3 runs to 14 residues. The CDR3 nucleotides read TGTGCCAGCGTTCGAGCGGGGTTAGCAGAGACCCAGTACTTC. This translates into CASVRAGLAETQYF. Full variable domain (outside the CDR3, taken from reference TRBV25-1 and TRBJ2-5): EADIYQTPRYLVIGTGKKITLECSQTMGHDKMYWYQQDPGMELHLIHYSYGVNSTEKGDLSSESTVSRIRTEHFPLTLESARPSHTSQYLCASVRAGLAETQYFGPGTRLLVL.

The gene calls are TRBV5-1 and TRBJ2-1, with a tentative D call TRBD1 (6 bases). Germline CDR1 reads SGHRS; CDR2 reads YFSETQ. CDR3 size: 15 residues. V gave up 3 bases and J gave up 0 bases, with 10 bases separating them. The DNA for the CDR3 is TGCGCCAGCAGCTGGACGGACAGCTCCTACAATGAGCAGTTCTTC. Translation gives CASSWTDSSYNEQFF. Looking up the rest from reference TRBV5-1 and TRBJ2-1 gives the full variable domain: KAGVTQTPRYLIKTRGQQVTLSCSPISGHRSVSWYQQTPGQGLQFLFEYFSETQRNKGNFPGRFSGRQFSNSRSEMNVSTLELGDSALYLCASSWTDSSYNEQFFGPGTRLTVL.

This clone is a singleton in its sample. The chain has TRBV5-1 and TRBJ1-1; D call uncertain. The CDR3 is made up of 13 amino acids. V was cut by 0 bases and J by 0 bases, with 3 bases left in between. Germline V lookup: CDR1 SGHRS, CDR2 YFSETQ. The chain's CDR3 is CASSLGVNTEAFF. The CDR3 nucleotides are TGCGCCAGCAGCTTGGGCGTGAACACTGAAGCTTTCTTT. Full variable domain (outside the CDR3, taken from reference TRBV5-1 and TRBJ1-1): KAGVTQTPRYLIKTRGQQVTLSCSPISGHRSVSWYQQTPGQGLQFLFEYFSETQRNKGNFPGRFSGRQFSNSRSEMNVSTLELGDSALYLCASSLGVNTEAFFGQGTRLTVV.

The chain recombines TRBV5-1 with TRBJ2-5, with a possible D match to TRBD1 (6 bases). V was shortened by 0 bases and J by 3 bases, with 9 bases between the two germline ends. The CDR3 has 14 amino acids. Germline V gene sequence: CDR1 SGHRS, CDR2 YFSETQ. DNA of the CDR3: TGCGCCAGCAGCTTGGATGGGGGCAAAGAGACCCAGTACTTC. Its translation: CASSLDGGKETQYF.

The chain carries TRBV9 and TRBJ1-4; the match to TRBD1 covers 8 bases. CDR1 is SGDLS and CDR2 is YYNGEE in the germline V gene. The V segment lost 3 bases and the J segment 4 bases; nucleotides outside the gene matches: 5. The CDR3 has 15 amino acids. The chain's CDR3 is CASSDDRGNNEKLFF. CDR3 sequence (DNA): TGTGCCAGCAGCGACGACAGGGGAAATAATGAAAAACTGTTTTTT. The full variable domain, with the rest looked up from reference TRBV9 and TRBJ1-4, is DSGVTQTPKHLITATGQRVTLRCSPRSGDLSVYWYQQSLDQGLQFLIQYYNGEERAKGNILERFSAQQFPDLHSELNLSSLELGDSALYFCASSDDRGNNEKLFFGSGTQLSVL.

Only one count was recorded for this clone. The chain joins TRBV19 to TRBJ2-7; TRBD2 matches 12 bases. Trimming cost V 6 bases and J 2 bases; bases outside gene matches: 5. The CDR3 has 15 residues. From germline, CDR1 is LNHDA and CDR2 SQIVND (reference sequence). Here the CDR3 DNA reads TGTGCCAGTAGGGGGCTAGCGGGAGGGACCTACGAGCAGTACTTC. This codes for CASRGLAGGTYEQYF. The variable domain in full, with the rest retrieved from reference TRBV19 and TRBJ2-7, is DGGITQSPKYLFRKEGQNVTLSCEQNLNHDAMYWYRQDPGQGLRLIYYSQIVNDFQKGDIAEGYSVSREKKESFPLTVTSAQKNPTAFYLCASRGLAGGTYEQYFGPGTRLTVT.

In DNA, the CDR3 is TGCAGCGTTGGGCCAGGGACACAAGAGACCCAGTACTTC. The encoded protein is CSVGPGTQETQYF. The chain joins TRBV29-1 to TRBJ2-5; possibly TRBD1 for D (6 bases). Germline values: CDR1 SQVTM, CDR2 ANQGSEA. This CDR3 has 13 residues. Trimming cost V 4 bases and J 2 bases, with 11 bases left between them.

V and J are TRBV6-5 and TRBJ1-4; D is undetermined. CDR1 and CDR2 (germline): MNHEY, SVGAGI. The V and J ends lost 0 bases and 4 bases respectively, with 12 bases between them. The CDR3 totals 16 residues. The CDR3: CASSYSSGGFNEKLFF. Here the CDR3 DNA reads TGTGCCAGCAGTTACTCGAGCGGAGGGTTTAATGAAAAACTGTTTTTT.

This chain connects TRBV27 to TRBJ1-1; 7 bases map to TRBD1. The CDR3 is 13 amino acids. CDR1 is MNHEY, CDR2 SMNVEV, per germline (reference sequence). Trimming took 7 bases from V and 1 from J; bases not matched to a gene: 3. The CDR3 sequence is CASKGQKNTEAFF. In DNA, the CDR3 is TGTGCCAGCAAGGGACAGAAGAACACTGAAGCTTTCTTT.

V gene TRBV12-5 combines with J gene TRBJ2-7; 7 bases align to TRBD1. The germline V gene has CDR1 LGHNT and CDR2 FRNRAP. There are 15 residues in the CDR3. Trimming cost V 1 base and J 0 bases; bases outside gene matches: 3. The CDR3 DNA reads as TGTGCTAGTGGTTTGGGGACAGGAAACTCCTACGAGCAGTACTTC. It translates to CASGLGTGNSYEQYF.

The V and J genes are TRBV2 and TRBJ2-7; TRBD1 agrees at 7 bases. CDR3 length: 14 amino acids. V was clipped by 5 bases and J by 3 bases; unmatched bases: 7. Germline assignment: CDR1 SNHLY and CDR2 FYNNEI. The CDR3 sequence: CASSYTGVVYEQYF. The CDR3 DNA follows: TGTGCCAGCAGTTACACAGGGGTTGTCTACGAGCAGTACTTC.

V gene TRBV5-1 combines with J gene TRBJ1-2; 7 bases are shared with TRBD1. CDR3 length equals 14 residues. Germline V gene data show CDR1 as SGHRS and CDR2 as YFSETQ. J was trimmed by 8 bases and V by 0 bases; bases with no gene match: 7. CDR3 residues: CASSLEGGISGYTF. The CDR3 DNA reads as TGCGCCAGCAGCTTGGAAGGGGGCATTTCGGGCTACACCTTC. The full variable domain, rest sourced from reference TRBV5-1 and TRBJ1-2, is KAGVTQTPRYLIKTRGQQVTLSCSPISGHRSVSWYQQTPGQGLQFLFEYFSETQRNKGNFPGRFSGRQFSNSRSEMNVSTLELGDSALYLCASSLEGGISGYTFGSGTRLTVV.

V usage is TRBV6-1 and J usage is TRBJ2-3; 10 nucleotides align to TRBD2. Germline CDR1 is MNHNS and CDR2 is SASEGT. With V trimmed by 3 bases and J by 6 bases, 6 bases remained unmatched. The CDR3 extends over 15 amino acids. The CDR3 DNA sequence: TGTGCCAGCAGTGAGGCTAGCGGGGGCGGGGATACGCAGTATTTT. Translating it yields CASSEASGGGDTQYF.

This clone was observed a single time. V usage is TRBV7-3 and J usage is TRBJ2-1; 7 nucleotides match TRBD1. This CDR3 spans 15 amino acids. The trim removed 5 bases at V and 5 bases at J, leaving 9 bases unmatched. Germline values: CDR1 SGHTA, CDR2 FQGTGA. The CDR3 DNA follows: TGTGCCAGCAGCGACACCGGGACAGCGAACAATGAGCAGTTCTTC. Its protein is CASSDTGTANNEQFF. The full variable domain, with the rest looked up from reference TRBV7-3 and TRBJ2-1, is GAGVSQTPSNKVTEKGKYVELRCDPISGHTALYWYRQSLGQGPEFLIYFQGTGAADDSGLPNDRFFAVRPEGSVSTLKIQRTERGDSAVYLCASSDTGTANNEQFFGPGTRLTVL.

This chain links TRBV7-2 with TRBJ2-7, with no clear D. This CDR3 comprises 15 residues. The V end was cut by 2 bases, the J end by 0 bases, with 11 bases between. Germline V CDR1 and CDR2: SGHTA, FQGNSA. The CDR3 DNA is TGTGCCAGCAGCTTACTTAGGAGTAGCTCCTACGAGCAGTACTTC. Translated, it gives CASSLLRSSSYEQYF.